Listed here are 5 T cell receptor beta chains from one sample, sequenced in a study of T cells expressing NK-cell markers. TCRdb reprocessed the 5' RACE reads, keeping one entry per CDR3 protein, no DNA. The sample table sets out 350,000 to 500,000 distinct CDR3 sequences. The sample comprised blood T cells: a sorted CD56 or NKG2C T cell subset, CD4+ or CD8+ T cells, or bulk PBMC T cells (not recorded which). These TCRs come from a woman aged 18 to 75 in good health.

The rearrangement uses TRBV20-1 and TRBJ2-1; TCRdb reports TRBD2, a call that lacks DNA to check it against. The CDR3 is 17 residues long. The germline gives CDR1 DFQATT, CDR2 SNEGSKA (reference sequence). CDR3 loop: CSARDWDSVSSYNEQFF.

The CDR3 reads CASSIGLFTDTQYF. J is TRBJ2-3 and V is TRBV19. CDR1 is LNHDA, CDR2 SQIVND, per germline (reference sequence). CDR3 length equals 14 residues.

The chain carries TRBV5-6 and TRBJ2-3; TCRdb's D call of TRBD1 is untestable without DNA. The CDR3 runs to 13 residues. Per germline, CDR1 SGHDT and CDR2 YYEEEE. The CDR3 loop is CASSSRGIDTQYF.

V is TRBV12-3 or TRBV12-4 and J is TRBJ1-2; TCRdb proposes TRBD1, but this gene call is untestable without DNA. This CDR3 comprises 15 residues. CDR3 protein: CASSSRDRGIYGYTF.

The CDR3 loop is CASSLVTPFRAFF. The chain combines TRBV7-2 with TRBJ1-1. The CDR3 length is 13 residues. Germline CDR1 and CDR2: SGHTA and FQGNSA.